The clone carrying this TCR beta chain showed up just a few times. No antigen is known for it. TCRdb re-processed the PCR reads through MiXCR. The sample lists about 2,500 clones; around a quarter were seen once. This entry belongs to a study of metastatic and nonmetastatic thyroid tumors. Study-level findings and limits: Compared with benign nodules, malignant thyroid tumors were reported to have significantly higher TCR beta diversity in both blood and tumor.

Patients were all untreated before their thyroid surgery. The CDR3 extends over 14 amino acids. The V segment lost 6 bases and the J segment 5 bases; nucleotides outside the gene matches: 7. Germline V gene data show CDR1 as MNHNS and CDR2 as SASEGT. Source material: tumor tissue. J is TRBJ2-7 and V is TRBV6-1, with TRBD2 matching 10 bases. The TCR comes from a female donor with papillary thyroid cancer or a benign thyroid nodule (not recorded which). Some clones in this sample may be carry-over from other donors' samples. The DNA of the CDR3 is TGTGCCAGCAGAGACAGCGGGAGGGCCAACGAGCAGTACTTC. Encoded protein: CASRDSGRANEQYF.